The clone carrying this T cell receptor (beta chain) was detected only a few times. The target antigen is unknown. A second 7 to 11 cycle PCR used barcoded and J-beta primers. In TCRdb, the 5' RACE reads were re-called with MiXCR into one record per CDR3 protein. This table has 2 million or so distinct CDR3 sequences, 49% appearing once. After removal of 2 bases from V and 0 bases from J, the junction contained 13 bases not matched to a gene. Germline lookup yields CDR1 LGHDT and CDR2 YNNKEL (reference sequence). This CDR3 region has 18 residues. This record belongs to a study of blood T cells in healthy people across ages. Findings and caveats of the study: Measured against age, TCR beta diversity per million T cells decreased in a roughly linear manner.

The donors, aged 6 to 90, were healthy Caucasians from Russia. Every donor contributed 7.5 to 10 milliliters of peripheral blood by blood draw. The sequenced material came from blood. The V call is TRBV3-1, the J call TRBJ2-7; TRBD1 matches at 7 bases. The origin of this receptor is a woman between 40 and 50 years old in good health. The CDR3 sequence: CASSQLRPTGVSSYEQYF. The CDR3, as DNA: TGTGCCAGCAGCCAACTGCGCCCAACAGGGGTCAGCTCCTACGAGCAGTACTTC.